This T cell receptor (beta chain) originates from a study of human T cells and chemical hapten exposure. Study details: Patients got weekly scalp diphenylcyclopropenone doses over the approximately 23-week study.

In TCRdb, the RACE reads were re-called with MiXCR into one record per CDR3 protein. Among 90,000 or so distinct CDR3 sequences listed, about 10% were seen once. As to time point: patch test 1, 2 weeks after DPC sensitization. Specified treatment: therapeutic diphenylcyclopropenone sensitization with weekly scalp DPC. The study drew its donors from alopecia patients who were 18 to 70 years old and suitable for DPC. V lost 6 bases to trimming and J lost 2 bases; unmatched junction nucleotides: 11. The CDR3 runs to 16 residues. This clonotype was detected a few times. This material consisted of whole blood, taken in connection with sensitization to the hapten diphenylcyclopropenone (DPC). The V call is TRBV12-3 or TRBV12-4, the J call TRBJ2-3; 7 nucleotides line up with TRBD1. This clonotype was sampled from a middle-aged man with alopecia areata. Some clones in this sample may be carry-over from other donors' samples. CDR3 coding DNA: TGTGCCAGCAGGCCGGGACAGACTAAGATCACAGATACGCAGTATTTT. Its protein is CASRPGQTKITDTQYF.